The 31 T cell receptor beta chains listed next were all sequenced from one sample in a study of regulatory T cells in long-lasting Graves disease. Time point: persistent/refractory GD, antithyroid drugs over 5 years with positive TRAb. With RNA extracted from PBMCs as input, the TCR library was made. Construction of TCR beta libraries relied on iRepertoire HTBI primers and on Arm-PCR targeting CDR3 regions. MiXCR, applied by TCRdb to the multiplex PCR reads, yields one record per CDR3 protein. The sample lists about 430,000 distinct CDR3 sequences; approximately 22% were seen once. The input for sequencing was peripheral blood mononuclear cells (PBMCs), taken when the disease was refractory, from a patient treated with antithyroid drugs. Receptors were obtained from a female donor with Graves disease.

This clonotype was picked up many times. The chain links TRBV30 to TRBJ1-2; TRBD1 matches 7 bases. The CDR3 length is 11 residues. Germline V CDR1 and CDR2: GTSNPN, SVGIG (reference sequence). J lost 11 bases, V lost 2 bases, and 5 bases had no gene match. The CDR3 is CAWSQDRIYTF. The DNA of the CDR3 is TGTGCCTGGAGTCAGGACAGGATTTACACCTTC.

This clonotype was seen only a few times. The chain joins TRBV9 to TRBJ2-1; D gene ambiguous. The V end was cut by 0 bases, the J end by 3 bases, with 4 bases between. Per germline, CDR1 SGDLS and CDR2 YYNGEE. This CDR3 comprises 13 residues. CDR3 sequence reads: CASSVGSYNEQFF. DNA for the CDR3: TGTGCCAGCAGCGTAGGCAGCTACAATGAGCAGTTCTTC.

This clonotype has ten or more counts. The chain combines TRBV2 with TRBJ1-5; no reliable D call. Germline CDR1 and CDR2: SNHLY and FYNNEI. V was cut by 0 bases and J by 5 bases, with 8 bases left in between. CDR3 length: 14 residues. The CDR3 nucleotides are TGTGCCAGCAGTGAAGCAGTCGGGGATCAGCCCCAGCATTTT. Its protein is CASSEAVGDQPQHF.

This clonotype came up once. A read error may be the cause here, since a much bigger clone is one base away. The chain is built from TRBV27 and TRBJ2-2; D may correspond to TRBD1 or TRBD2 (5 bases each). Germline V gives CDR1 MNHEY, CDR2 SMNVEV (reference sequence). This CDR3 is 13 amino acids long. This chain's CDR3 is CASSWGSTGELLF. In DNA, the CDR3 is TGTGCCAGCAGTTGGGGGAGCACCGGGGAGCTGCTTTTT.

A few counts support this clonotype. A much larger clonotype is one base distant, so this may be a read error. CDR3 in amino acids: CASNYSKGLRETQYF. Written as DNA, the CDR3 is TGTGCCAGCAATTACTCGAAAGGTTTACGAGAGACCCAGTACTTC. This chain links TRBV6-6 with TRBJ2-5; D call uncertain. Germline-derived CDR1 and CDR2 are MNHNY and SVGAGI (reference sequence). This CDR3 comprises 15 residues.

About this clonotype itself: It may be a read error: a sequence one base away is much more abundant. J is TRBJ2-2 and V is TRBV5-4; the match to TRBD2 covers 9 bases. Germline-derived CDR1 and CDR2 are SGHNT and YYREEE (reference sequence). CDR3 length: 15 amino acids. The V gene end was trimmed by 4 bases and the J gene end by 1 base; junction bases not matched to a gene: 2. DNA for the CDR3: TGTGCCAGCAGCATGACTAGCGGGAACACCGGGGAGCTGTTTTTT. Amino acid sequence: CASSMTSGNTGELFF.

This clonotype showed up many times. The chain carries TRBV2 and TRBJ1-1, with unresolved D. This CDR3 has 15 residues. The V gene lost 1 base and the J gene lost 11 bases, with 20 bases spanning the gap. From germline, CDR1 is SNHLY and CDR2 FYNNEI. The CDR3 protein is CASSEVSRNSRRAFF. The CDR3, as DNA: TGTGCCAGCAGTGAAGTGAGCAGGAATAGTAGACGGGCTTTCTTT.

This clonotype was counted at least ten times. J is TRBJ2-7 and V is TRBV28; D is perhaps TRBD1 or TRBD2 (5 bases each). This CDR3 spans 13 amino acids. Trimming removed 8 bases from V and 3 bases from J, with 14 bases in between. CDR1 is MDHEN, CDR2 SYDVKM, per germline. CDR3 sequence: CASSGTEYYEQYF. As DNA, the CDR3 is TGTGCCAGCTCTGGGACGGAATACTACGAGCAGTACTTC.

This rearrangement joins TRBV28 to TRBJ2-3; D possibly matches TRBD1 or TRBD2 (5 bases each). The ends were cut back, 5 bases at V and 0 bases at J, with 15 bases in the middle. The CDR3 sequence is 16 residues long. The germline V gene has CDR1 MDHEN and CDR2 SYDVKM. The CDR3 nucleotides read TGTGCCAGCAGTATACTGGGGGTTACTAGCACAGATACGCAGTATTTT. It encodes CASSILGVTSTDTQYF.

This rearrangement joins TRBV9 to TRBJ1-1, with a possible D match to TRBD1 (5 bases). The V and J ends lost 0 bases and 4 bases respectively, with 13 bases between them. CDR1 and CDR2 (germline): SGDLS, YYNGEE. The CDR3 runs 15 residues. The CDR3 DNA reads TGTGCCAGCAGCGTAGGACAGATAGTAGGCACTGAAGCTTTCTTT. Translated: CASSVGQIVGTEAFF. Using reference TRBV9 and TRBJ1-1 for the parts outside the CDR3, the full variable domain is DSGVTQTPKHLITATGQRVTLRCSPRSGDLSVYWYQQSLDQGLQFLIQYYNGEERAKGNILERFSAQQFPDLHSELNLSSLELGDSALYFCASSVGQIVGTEAFFGQGTRLTVV.

This clonotype was observed a few times. V and J are TRBV29-1 and TRBJ1-5; TRBD1 aligns across 8 bases. Trimming removed 4 bases from V and 7 bases from J; junction bases left unmatched: 12. This CDR3 has 15 amino acids. Germline values: CDR1 SQVTM, CDR2 ANQGSEA. CDR3 DNA sequence: TGCAGCGTTGCGGAAGGGCAGGGGGCAAAGCAGCCCCAGCATTTT. Its translation: CSVAEGQGAKQPQHF.

This clonotype was detected ten times or more. This chain links TRBV10-3 with TRBJ2-4; D may be TRBD2 (6 bases). Germline V lookup: CDR1 ENHRY, CDR2 SYGVKD. This CDR3 has 14 residues. Trimming stripped 3 bases from V and 6 bases from J, with 12 bases between. The CDR3 reads CAISDRGILNIQYF. Written as DNA, the CDR3 is TGTGCCATCAGTGATCGGGGGATCCTAAACATTCAGTACTTC.

This clonotype was seen a few times. This sequence joins TRBV29-1 and TRBJ2-1; D might be TRBD2 (6 bases). This CDR3 has 15 amino acids. V lost 0 bases, J lost 3 bases, and 12 bases lay in between. Germline CDR1 SQVTM, CDR2 ANQGSEA. CDR3 bases: TGCAGCGTTGAAGACGAACTAGCACTCTACAATGAGCAGTTCTTC. Translating gives CSVEDELALYNEQFF.

The CDR3, as DNA: TGTGCCAGCAGTTTACGGGGGAGGGCCCCCAATGAGCAGTTCTTC. Its translation is CASSLRGRAPNEQFF. The chain links TRBV27 to TRBJ2-1; 7 bases match TRBD2. Germline loops: CDR1 MNHEY, CDR2 SMNVEV (reference sequence). The J segment lost 6 bases and the V segment lost 2 bases, leaving 7 bases of the junction unmatched. The CDR3 loop spans 15 amino acids.

The CDR3 DNA follows: TGTGCCAGCAGCCAGACTAGCGGGAGGGCCGAGGAGACCCAGTACTTC. It translates to CASSQTSGRAEETQYF. The chain is built from TRBV9 and TRBJ2-5; 14 bases map to TRBD2. This CDR3 comprises 16 residues. V was pared by 4 bases and J by 5 bases, with 7 bases of the junction left unmatched. Germline CDR1 SGDLS, CDR2 YYNGEE.

The DNA of the CDR3 is TGTGCCAGCAGCTGGTTGTCGGGGCTGGGAGGAGAAAAACTGTTTTTT. As protein: CASSWLSGLGGEKLFF. This chain joins TRBV7-9 and TRBJ1-4; D may be TRBD1 (5 bases). This CDR3 contains 16 residues. CDR1 is SEHNR, CDR2 FQNEAQ, per germline (reference sequence). Trimming shortened V by 4 bases and J by 8 bases, and 20 bases separated the two germline ends.

The J gene is TRBJ1-1, the V gene TRBV3-1; D remains ambiguous. V was pared by 1 base and J by 3 bases, with 9 bases between. CDR1 and CDR2 from the germline V gene are LGHDT and YNNKEL (reference sequence). This CDR3 spans 14 amino acids. CDR3 region: CASSQGLGDTEAFF. The CDR3 DNA follows: TGTGCCAGCAGCCAAGGGCTTGGGGACACTGAAGCTTTCTTT.

There are many counts of this clonotype. The CDR3 bases are TGTGCCAGCAGCTTATGGAGTGAGACCGGGGAGCTGTTTTTT. This translates into CASSLWSETGELFF. J is TRBJ2-2 and V is TRBV11-3; D not certain. CDR3 length: 14 amino acids. Germline V CDR1 and CDR2: SGHNT, YENEEA. Deletions cut 2 bases from V and 5 bases from J, with 9 bases between.

The chain is built from TRBV28 and TRBJ2-1, with 10 bases matching TRBD2. Germline V gene sequence: CDR1 MDHEN, CDR2 SYDVKM. V gave up 6 bases and J gave up 6 bases; unmatched junction bases: 8. The CDR3 extends over 15 amino acids. The CDR3, as DNA: TGTGCCAGCAGCTCCCTAGCGGGAGCCTCCAATGAGCAGTTCTTC. Its protein is CASSSLAGASNEQFF.

Of note for this clonotype: A clone one base away is much larger, so this may be a read error. The V and J genes are TRBV6-1 and TRBJ1-4; D possibly corresponds to TRBD1 (5 bases). This CDR3 comprises 14 residues. Germline CDR1 and CDR2: MNHNS and SASEGT. As DNA, the CDR3 is TGTGCCAGCGGTGAAGAGGGGTATGCTGAAAAACTGTTTTTT. Translating gives CASGEEGYAEKLFF.

This clonotype was detected ten times or more. A much larger clone differs from this one at a single base, so this may be a read error. The V call is TRBV28, the J call TRBJ2-7, with 10 nucleotides matching TRBD1. The germline V gene has CDR1 MDHEN and CDR2 SYDVKM. The length of the CDR3 is 14 residues. V dropped 2 bases and J dropped 4; count of bases not matched to a gene: 2. In DNA, the CDR3 is TGTGCCAGCAGTTTAGGGACAGGGGAGTACGAGCAGTACTTC. It yields the protein CASSLGTGEYEQYF.

V usage is TRBV10-3 and J usage is TRBJ2-2, with 9 bases lining up with TRBD2. Per germline, CDR1 ENHRY and CDR2 SYGVKD. The CDR3 is 16 residues long. V lost 6 bases to trimming and J lost 0 bases; unmatched junction nucleotides: 5. As DNA, the CDR3 is TGTGCCATCAGCCGACTAGCGGAGGCGAACACCGGGGAGCTGTTTTTT. Encoded protein: CAISRLAEANTGELFF.

The rearrangement uses TRBV5-1 and TRBJ2-5; D might be TRBD1 (6 bases). The CDR3 spans 17 residues. V lost 0 bases and J lost 2, with 17 bases in between. Germline V CDR1 and CDR2: SGHRS, YFSETQ. The DNA of the CDR3 is TGCGCCAGCAGCTTGGTCCCGGGACCTCAGGGGCAAGAGACCCAGTACTTC. Amino acids: CASSLVPGPQGQETQYF.

The J gene is TRBJ1-2, the V gene TRBV5-1; 7 nucleotides agree with TRBD1. Trimming cost V 0 bases and J 0 bases; bases outside gene matches: 8. CDR3 length: 17 amino acids. Per germline, CDR1 SGHRS and CDR2 YFSETQ. The CDR3: CASSLARTGTTNYGYTF. The DNA of the CDR3 is TGCGCCAGCAGCTTGGCCCGGACAGGCACAACTAACTATGGCTACACCTTC.

This clonotype was seen ten or more times. This sequence joins TRBV3-1 and TRBJ2-5, with no clear D. Germline V CDR1 and CDR2: LGHDT, YNNKEL (reference sequence). There are 12 residues in the CDR3. Trimming removed 4 bases from V and 4 bases from J, with 7 bases in between. CDR3 protein: CASSRVSETQYF. CDR3 DNA sequence: TGTGCCAGCAGCCGAGTCTCAGAGACCCAGTACTTC.

The chain couples TRBV12-3 or TRBV12-4 to TRBJ2-2; the D gene is possibly TRBD1 (6 bases). V was shortened by 7 bases and J by 5 bases, with 14 bases between the two germline ends. The CDR3 is 14 amino acids. The CDR3 loop is CASKRTEETGELFF. The CDR3 DNA reads TGTGCCAGCAAAAGGACAGAGGAAACCGGGGAGCTGTTTTTT.

The table lists this clonotype with many counts. V usage is TRBV12-3 or TRBV12-4 and J usage is TRBJ2-7; 9 nucleotides agree with TRBD1. This CDR3 contains 14 residues. Trimming took 6 bases from V and 1 from J; bases not matched to a gene: 4. CDR3 nucleotides: TGTGCCAGCAGGAGGGACAGGGATTCCTACGAGCAGTACTTC. This translates into CASRRDRDSYEQYF.

This clonotype turned up a few times. The chain employs TRBV4-1 and TRBJ2-5; TRBD2 matches 8 bases. This CDR3 comprises 18 residues. Germline V gives CDR1 MGHRA, CDR2 YSYEKL. Losses at the gene ends were 4 bases for V and 2 bases for J; bases not matched to a gene: 15. CDR3 sequence: CASSLNSVRAGAQETQYF. The CDR3 DNA is TGCGCCAGCAGCCTTAATTCGGTTCGAGCGGGGGCACAAGAGACCCAGTACTTC.

As to this clonotype: This may come from a read error, since a much larger clone is one base off. V and J are TRBV15 and TRBJ2-7, with 7 bases lining up with TRBD2. Looked up from germline, CDR1 is LNHNV and CDR2 is YYDKDF (reference sequence). This CDR3 has 15 residues. The CDR3 sequence is CAASRDREGLYEQYF. The CDR3 DNA is TGTGCCGCCAGCAGAGATAGGGAGGGTCTCTACGAGCAGTACTTC.

This clonotype was counted a few times. DNA for the CDR3: TGCAGTGCCAGTCTAAGACCGGCAGAGACCCAGTACTTC. This translates into CSASLRPAETQYF. This chain uses TRBV20-1 with TRBJ2-5, with unresolved D. V lost 6 bases, J lost 4 bases, and 15 bases lay in between. Germline V gene sequence: CDR1 DFQATT, CDR2 SNEGSKA (reference sequence). This CDR3 has 13 amino acids.

This chain connects TRBV19 to TRBJ1-5; D may be TRBD1 (6 bases). V lost 4 bases and J lost 4, with 11 bases in between. Germline V gene data show CDR1 as LNHDA and CDR2 as SQIVND (reference sequence). The CDR3 runs to 14 residues. The CDR3 DNA reads as TGTGCCAGTAGTAAGGGGGTCCTAAATCAGCCCCAGCATTTT. Amino acid sequence: CASSKGVLNQPQHF.